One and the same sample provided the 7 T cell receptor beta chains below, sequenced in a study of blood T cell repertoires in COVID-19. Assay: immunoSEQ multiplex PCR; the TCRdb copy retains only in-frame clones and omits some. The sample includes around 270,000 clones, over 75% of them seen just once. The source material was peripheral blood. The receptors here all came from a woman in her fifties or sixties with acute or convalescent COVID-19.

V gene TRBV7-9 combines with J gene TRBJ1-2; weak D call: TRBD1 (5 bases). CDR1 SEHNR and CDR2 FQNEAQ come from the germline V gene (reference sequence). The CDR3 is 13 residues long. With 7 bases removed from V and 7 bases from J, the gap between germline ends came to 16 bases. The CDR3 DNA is TGTGCCAGCACCCCGTCGGAGGGACTTGGCTACACCTTC. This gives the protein CASTPSEGLGYTF.

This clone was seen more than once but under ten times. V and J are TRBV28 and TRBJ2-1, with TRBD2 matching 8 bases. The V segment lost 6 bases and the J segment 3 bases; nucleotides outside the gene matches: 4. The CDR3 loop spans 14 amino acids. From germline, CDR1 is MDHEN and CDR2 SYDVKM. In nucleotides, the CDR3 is TGTGCCAGCAGGCAGACTAGCGACTACAATGAGCAGTTCTTC. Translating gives CASRQTSDYNEQFF.

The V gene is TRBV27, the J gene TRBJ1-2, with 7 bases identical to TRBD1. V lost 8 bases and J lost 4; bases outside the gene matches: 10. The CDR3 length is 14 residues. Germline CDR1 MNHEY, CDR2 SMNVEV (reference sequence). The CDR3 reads CASGLGDSRYGYTF. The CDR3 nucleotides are TGTGCCAGCGGATTGGGGGACAGCCGCTATGGCTACACCTTC.

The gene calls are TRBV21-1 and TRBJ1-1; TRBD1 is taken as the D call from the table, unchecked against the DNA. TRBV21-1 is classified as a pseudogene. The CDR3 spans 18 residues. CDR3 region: CASSKVGLGQGANTEAFF. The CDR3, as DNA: TGTGCCAGCAGCAAAGTGGGTCTCGGGCAGGGGGCGAACACTGAAGCTTTCTTT.

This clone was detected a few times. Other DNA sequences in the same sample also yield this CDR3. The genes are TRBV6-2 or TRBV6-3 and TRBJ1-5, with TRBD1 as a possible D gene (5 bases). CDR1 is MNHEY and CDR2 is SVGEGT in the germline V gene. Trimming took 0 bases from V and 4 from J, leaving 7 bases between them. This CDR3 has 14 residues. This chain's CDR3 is CASSYSGGNQPQHF. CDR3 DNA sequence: TGTGCCAGCAGTTACTCCGGGGGGAATCAGCCCCAGCATTTT.

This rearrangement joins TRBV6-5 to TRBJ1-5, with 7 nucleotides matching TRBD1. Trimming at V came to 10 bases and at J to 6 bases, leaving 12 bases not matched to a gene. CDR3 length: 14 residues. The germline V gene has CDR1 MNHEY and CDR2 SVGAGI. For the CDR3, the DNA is TGTGCCACTTCGGGACAGTCATCCATTCAGCCCCAGCATTTT. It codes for CATSGQSSIQPQHF.

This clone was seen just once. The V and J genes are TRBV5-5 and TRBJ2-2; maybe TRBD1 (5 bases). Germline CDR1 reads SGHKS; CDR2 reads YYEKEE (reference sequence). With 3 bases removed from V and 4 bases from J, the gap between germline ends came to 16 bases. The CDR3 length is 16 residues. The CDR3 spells CASSWTPVSGTGELFF. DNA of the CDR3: TGTGCCAGCAGCTGGACACCGGTGTCGGGCACCGGGGAGCTGTTTTTT.